This T cell receptor (beta chain) was recovered during a study of T-cell memory formation after mild COVID-19. V was shortened by 4 bases and J by 4 bases, with 15 bases between the two germline ends. The germline gives CDR1 SGHRS, CDR2 YFSETQ. The CDR3 covers 14 residues. TCRdb passed the 5' RACE reads through MiXCR, listing each CDR3 protein once. The sample holds a few hundred thousand distinct CDR3 sequences, approximately 24% seen once. General study findings and limits: The appearance of some responding clones in pre-infection memory suggested that cross-reactive memory joined. Clones contracting day 15 to 85 were balanced CD4/CD8; later expanders leaned CD4+.

This clonotype was seen only a few times. Its specificity is unknown. The sample was PBMCs or a T cell subset sorted from them (not recorded which). The TCR originated in an adult woman who had mild COVID-19 (a few samples of this study predate the infection). Cell type and time point are not known. The gene calls are TRBV5-1 and TRBJ2-7; D unclear. CDR3 sequence reads: CASSQSEPYYEQYF. CDR3 sequence (DNA): TGCGCCAGCAGCCAGTCAGAGCCTTATTACGAGCAGTACTTC. The full variable domain, rest sourced from reference TRBV5-1 and TRBJ2-7, is KAGVTQTPRYLIKTRGQQVTLSCSPISGHRSVSWYQQTPGQGLQFLFEYFSETQRNKGNFPGRFSGRQFSNSRSEMNVSTLELGDSALYLCASSQSEPYYEQYFGPGTRLTVT.